The 26 T cell receptor beta chains reported below all come from one sample, sequenced in a study of blood T cell repertoires in COVID-19 (dated by TCRdb to the early 2020s). The library was obtained by the immunoSEQ multiplex PCR assay. TCRdb took over this immuneACCESS table, retaining in-frame rearrangements with V and J assigned. Such tables are incomplete; in checked studies, under half of the missing clones stem from an unresolved V gene, and the remainder is unexplained. Recorded for this sample are about 360,000 clones; around 88% of them occurred a single time. 7% to 7.5% of the sample is taken by the ten largest. The sequenced sample consisted of peripheral blood. All receptors come from a woman aged 60-75 years with COVID-19, enrolled during active disease.

The sample holds one count of this clone. The rearrangement joins TRBV11-2 to TRBJ2-1; the D gene is possibly TRBD2 (7 bases). CDR1 is SGHAT, CDR2 FQNNGV, per germline. The CDR3 extends over 19 amino acids. Deletions cut 2 bases from V and 4 bases from J, with 24 bases between. The CDR3 loop reads CASSLYLLGGPKVYNEQFF. The CDR3 region has the DNA TGTGCCAGCAGCTTATATCTTTTGGGGGGGCCGAAGGTGTACAATGAGCAGTTCTTC.

The gene calls are TRBV2 and TRBJ2-1; 7 bases agree with TRBD2. CDR1 and CDR2 (germline): SNHLY, FYNNEI. CDR3 size: 15 residues. The junction had 13 bases not matched to a gene; V was cut back by 6 bases and J by 8 bases. DNA for the CDR3: TGTGCCAGCAGCCCCCCCCAGCGGGGTGAGGATGAGCAGTTCTTC. Its protein product is CASSPPQRGEDEQFF. The variable domain in full, completed from reference TRBV2 and TRBJ2-1, reads EPEVTQTPSHQVTQMGQEVILRCVPISNHLYFYWYRQILGQKVEFLVSFYNNEISEKSEIFDDQFSVERPDGSNFTLKIRSTKLEDSAMYFCASSPPQRGEDEQFFGPGTRLTVL.

This chain connects TRBV12-3 or TRBV12-4 to TRBJ1-2; 7 bases match TRBD1. The CDR3 has 13 residues. V was pared by 7 bases and J by 4 bases, with 6 bases of the junction left unmatched. In nucleotides, the CDR3 is TGTGCCAGCACCCAGACAGGGACCTATGGCTACACCTTC. Amino acids: CASTQTGTYGYTF.

The chain recombines TRBV12-3 or TRBV12-4 with TRBJ2-1; unclear D gene. There are 12 residues in the CDR3. The V end was cut by 8 bases, the J end by 7 bases, with 12 bases between. The CDR3 sequence is CASGQYTNEQFF. CDR3 nucleotides: TGTGCCAGCGGCCAGTATACGAATGAGCAGTTCTTC.

V is TRBV5-5 and J is TRBJ2-3; possible D gene TRBD1, 7 bases. The V end was cut by 1 base, the J end by 4 bases, with 13 bases between. Per the germline V gene, CDR1 is SGHKS and CDR2 is YYEKEE (reference sequence). CDR3 length: 15 residues. CDR3 sequence: CASSLQGGDADTQYF. The CDR3 DNA is TGTGCCAGCAGCTTGCAGGGGGGCGACGCAGATACGCAGTATTTT.

The rearrangement joins TRBV6-5 to TRBJ2-1; tentatively, D is TRBD1 (5 bases). Germline V gene lookup returns CDR1 MNHEY and CDR2 SVGAGI. Trimming removed 6 bases at V and 4 bases at J, with 10 bases between. The CDR3 spans 13 residues. CDR3 loop: CASRGRGYNEQFF. CDR3 DNA sequence: TGTGCCAGCAGGGGGCGTGGGTACAATGAGCAGTTCTTC.

In its sample, this clone was seen once. The V call is TRBV24-1, the J call TRBJ2-1; 10 nucleotides match TRBD2. V gave up 5 bases and J gave up 6 bases; unmatched junction bases: 6. This CDR3 is 15 amino acids long. Germline CDR1 reads KGHDR; CDR2 reads SFDVKD. For the CDR3, the DNA is TGTGCCACCAGTGGCCAAGCGGGGGGGTCCAATGAGCAGTTCTTC. The encoded protein is CATSGQAGGSNEQFF.

This chain joins TRBV2 and TRBJ2-7; D gene uncertain. This CDR3 region has 11 residues. The germline V and J ends were trimmed by 4 bases and 9 bases, with 10 bases remaining between them. Germline V gives CDR1 SNHLY, CDR2 FYNNEI. In DNA form, the CDR3 reads TGTGCCAGCAGTGCGCGGAAATCGCAGTACTTC. This gives the protein CASSARKSQYF. Full variable domain (rest looked up from reference TRBV2 and TRBJ2-7): EPEVTQTPSHQVTQMGQEVILRCVPISNHLYFYWYRQILGQKVEFLVSFYNNEISEKSEIFDDQFSVERPDGSNFTLKIRSTKLEDSAMYFCASSARKSQYFGPGTRLTVT.

The V call is TRBV18, the J call TRBJ1-2; TRBD1 might be the D (6 bases). V was cut by 3 bases and J by 4 bases, with 9 bases left in between. The length of the CDR3 is 13 residues. Germline V gene data show CDR1 as KGHSH and CDR2 as LQKENI. CDR3 nucleotide sequence: TGTGCCAGCTCACCGGACAGTACCTATGGCTACACCTTC. Translation gives CASSPDSTYGYTF.

The J gene is TRBJ2-7, the V gene TRBV7-2, with 7 bases aligning to TRBD2. From germline, CDR1 is SGHTA and CDR2 FQGNSA. The V segment lost 5 bases and the J segment 2 bases; nucleotides outside the gene matches: 9. CDR3 length: 15 amino acids. CDR3 amino acids: CASSRLGGTAYEQYF. For the CDR3, the DNA is TGTGCCAGCAGCCGCCTCGGGGGGACTGCCTACGAGCAGTACTTC.

As concerns this clone: Within the sample, other DNA sequences also encode this same CDR3. The rearrangement uses TRBV6-5 and TRBJ2-7; D is perhaps TRBD1 (7 bases). Trimming stripped 0 bases from V and 3 bases from J, with 12 bases between. CDR1 is MNHEY and CDR2 is SVGAGI in the germline V gene. The CDR3 length is 15 residues. The CDR3 sequence: CASSYSSGGGYEQYF. The CDR3 nucleotides are TGTGCCAGCAGTTACTCATCAGGGGGAGGCTACGAGCAGTACTTC.

V and J are TRBV30 and TRBJ1-5; possible D gene TRBD1, 6 bases. The CDR3 is 16 amino acids. Germline CDR1 and CDR2: GTSNPN and SVGIG (reference sequence). V lost 0 bases and J lost 10, with 22 bases in between. CDR3 DNA: TGTGCCTGGAGTGTAGGGTCCCGAGACAGGATTCTTCCCCAGCATTTT. Its protein is CAWSVGSRDRILPQHF.

The J gene is TRBJ1-2, the V gene TRBV11-3; no clear D gene. CDR3 size: 12 residues. CDR1 SGHNT and CDR2 YENEEA come from the germline V gene. Trimming removed 5 bases at V and 4 bases at J, with 8 bases between. CDR3 bases: TGTGCCAGCAGCGACAACACCTATGGCTACACCTTC. This gives the protein CASSDNTYGYTF.

The chain recombines TRBV18 with TRBJ2-3; the match to TRBD1 covers 12 bases. CDR3 length: 16 amino acids. V dropped 3 bases and J dropped 5; count of bases not matched to a gene: 6. The germline V gene has CDR1 KGHSH and CDR2 LQKENI. The CDR3 sequence: CASSPRDRGLGDTQYF. The CDR3 nucleotides read TGTGCCAGCTCACCTCGGGACAGGGGGCTAGGAGATACGCAGTATTTT.

The chain joins TRBV7-6 to TRBJ2-3; TRBD2 matches 14 bases. CDR3 length equals 17 residues. The V gene end was trimmed by 2 bases and the J gene end by 2 bases; junction bases not matched to a gene: 3. Germline values: CDR1 SGHVS, CDR2 FNYEAQ. The CDR3 here is CASSLRGLAGVTDTQYF. In DNA form, the CDR3 reads TGTGCCAGCAGCTTAAGGGGACTAGCGGGGGTCACAGATACGCAGTATTTT.

The CDR3 DNA is TGTGCCAGCAGGAAACAGGGTGACATTGAAGCTTTCTTT. This gives the protein CASRKQGDIEAFF. The chain links TRBV13 to TRBJ1-1, with a weak D call TRBD1 (6 bases). V shed 6 bases and J shed 7 bases, with 15 bases lying between them. CDR1 and CDR2 from the germline V gene are PRHDT and FYEKMQ (reference sequence). The CDR3 has 13 residues.

The chain links TRBV7-2 to TRBJ2-2, with 7 bases lining up with TRBD2. V shed 5 bases and J 2 bases; nucleotides not matched to a gene: 5. The CDR3 consists of 15 residues. Germline-derived CDR1 and CDR2 are SGHTA and FQGNSA. The CDR3 DNA reads as TGTGCCAGCAGCCCATGGACTAGAAACACCGGGGAGCTGTTTTTT. This gives the protein CASSPWTRNTGELFF.

The chain is built from TRBV20-1 and TRBJ1-6, with 9 bases fitting TRBD1. Trimming at V came to 3 bases and at J to 5 bases, leaving 5 bases not matched to a gene. The CDR3 totals 15 residues. Germline V lookup: CDR1 DFQATT, CDR2 SNEGSKA (reference sequence). Written as DNA, the CDR3 is TGCAGTGCTAGTAGGACAGGGGAAAATAATTCACCCCTCCACTTT. Its protein product is CSASRTGENNSPLHF.

DNA for the CDR3: TGCGCCAGCAGCTCGGGACTAGCGGGGGTCACCGGGGAGCTGTTTTTT. Translating it yields CASSSGLAGVTGELFF. The chain joins TRBV5-1 to TRBJ2-2; TRBD2 matches 14 bases. The CDR3 spans 16 residues. Germline assignment: CDR1 SGHRS and CDR2 YFSETQ. Trimming cost V 3 bases and J 4 bases; bases outside gene matches: 2.

The rearrangement links TRBV5-4 to TRBJ2-7, with 11 positions matching TRBD1. The V segment lost 3 bases and the J segment 2 bases; nucleotides outside the gene matches: 1. CDR1 is SGHNT and CDR2 is YYREEE in the germline V gene (reference sequence). This CDR3 has 14 residues. The chain's CDR3 is CASSWGQGAYEQYF. CDR3 DNA sequence: TGTGCCAGCAGCTGGGGACAGGGGGCCTACGAGCAGTACTTC.

This sequence joins TRBV19 and TRBJ2-7; TRBD2 agrees at 9 bases. Germline V gives CDR1 LNHDA, CDR2 SQIVND (reference sequence). The CDR3 runs to 11 residues. The CDR3 DNA reads TGTGCTTCAGCGGGGGGCTACGAGCAGTACTTC. Protein: CASAGGYEQYF.

The rearrangement links TRBV14 to TRBJ1-2; 11 bases are a match to TRBD1. The CDR3 consists of 17 residues. With 4 bases clipped from V and 3 bases from J, the junction kept 10 bases outside the gene matches. The V gene's germline CDR1 is SGHDN and CDR2 FVKESK. CDR3 loop: CASSPGDRGSPYYGYTF. CDR3 DNA sequence: TGTGCCAGCAGCCCCGGGGACAGGGGGAGTCCCTACTATGGCTACACCTTC.

The rearrangement joins TRBV11-2 to TRBJ1-2, with D tentatively TRBD1 (6 bases). Germline V CDR1 and CDR2: SGHAT, FQNNGV. V was clipped by 0 bases and J by 3 bases, with 11 bases between them. CDR3 size: 15 residues. CDR3 coding DNA: TGTGCCAGCAGCTTAGAGACAGGATCGGACTATGGCTACACCTTC. This codes for CASSLETGSDYGYTF.

The genes are TRBV9 and TRBJ2-1; 8 positions agree with TRBD2. This CDR3 is 17 amino acids long. Per the germline V gene, CDR1 is SGDLS and CDR2 is YYNGEE. Trimming took 3 bases from V and 5 from J; bases not matched to a gene: 13. The CDR3 loop is CASSDPPQRGQDNEQFF. As DNA, the CDR3 is TGTGCCAGCAGCGACCCCCCTCAGCGGGGGCAAGACAATGAGCAGTTCTTC.

The chain recombines TRBV9 with TRBJ2-3; no definite D call. Trimming left V 7 bases short and J 1 base short, with 7 bases between. This CDR3 is built from 12 residues. The germline V gene encodes CDR1 SGDLS and CDR2 YYNGEE. As DNA, the CDR3 is TGTGCCAGCGAGCAAGGCACAGATACGCAGTATTTT. Translated, it gives CASEQGTDTQYF.

V usage is TRBV30 and J usage is TRBJ1-2; tentative D call: TRBD1 (5 bases). Per germline, CDR1 GTSNPN and CDR2 SVGIG (reference sequence). The CDR3 is made up of 18 amino acids. V was clipped by 0 bases and J by 0 bases, with 20 bases between them. CDR3 loop: CAWSVSIVGLKSNYGYTF. CDR3 sequence (DNA): TGTGCCTGGAGTGTCAGCATTGTGGGACTAAAATCTAACTATGGCTACACCTTC.